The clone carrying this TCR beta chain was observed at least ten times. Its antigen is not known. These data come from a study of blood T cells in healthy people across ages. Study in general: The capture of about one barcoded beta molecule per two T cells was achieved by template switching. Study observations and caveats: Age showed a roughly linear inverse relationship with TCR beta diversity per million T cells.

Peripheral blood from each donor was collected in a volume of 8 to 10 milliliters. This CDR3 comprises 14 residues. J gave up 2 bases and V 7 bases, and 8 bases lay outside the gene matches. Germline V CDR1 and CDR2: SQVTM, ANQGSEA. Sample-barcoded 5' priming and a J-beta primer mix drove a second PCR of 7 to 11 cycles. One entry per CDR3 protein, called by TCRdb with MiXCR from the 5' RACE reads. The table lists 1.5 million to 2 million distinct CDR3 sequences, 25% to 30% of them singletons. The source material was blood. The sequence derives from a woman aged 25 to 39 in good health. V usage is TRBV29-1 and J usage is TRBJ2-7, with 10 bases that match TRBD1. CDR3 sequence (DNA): TGCAGCGGACAGGGGGCGAACGGCGCCTACGAGCAGTACTTC. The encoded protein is CSGQGANGAYEQYF.